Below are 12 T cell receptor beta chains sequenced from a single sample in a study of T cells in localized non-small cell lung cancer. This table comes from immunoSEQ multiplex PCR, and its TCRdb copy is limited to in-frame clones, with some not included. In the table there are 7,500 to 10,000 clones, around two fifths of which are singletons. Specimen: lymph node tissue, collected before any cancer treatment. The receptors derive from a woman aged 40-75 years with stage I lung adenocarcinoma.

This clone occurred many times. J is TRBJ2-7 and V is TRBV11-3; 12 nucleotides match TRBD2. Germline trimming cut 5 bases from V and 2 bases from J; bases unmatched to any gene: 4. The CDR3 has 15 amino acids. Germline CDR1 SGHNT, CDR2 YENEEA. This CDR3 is CASSPRTSGAYEQYF. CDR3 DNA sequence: TGTGCCAGCAGCCCGAGGACTAGCGGGGCCTACGAGCAGTACTTC.

The CDR3 region is CAWGKASGYTF. CDR3 nucleotide sequence: TGTGCCTGGGGGAAGGCGAGTGGCTACACCTTC. The V call is TRBV30, the J call TRBJ1-2; D uncertain. The CDR3 totals 11 residues. V dropped 5 bases and J dropped 7 bases, with 11 bases sitting between them. Germline lookup yields CDR1 GTSNPN and CDR2 SVGIG (reference sequence). Supplemented by reference TRBV30 and TRBJ1-2, the full variable domain reads SQTIHQWPATLVQPVGSPLSLECTVEGTSNPNLYWYRQAAGRGLQLLFYSVGIGQISSEVPQNLSASRPQDRQFILSSKKLLLSDSGFYLCAWGKASGYTFGSGTRLTVV.

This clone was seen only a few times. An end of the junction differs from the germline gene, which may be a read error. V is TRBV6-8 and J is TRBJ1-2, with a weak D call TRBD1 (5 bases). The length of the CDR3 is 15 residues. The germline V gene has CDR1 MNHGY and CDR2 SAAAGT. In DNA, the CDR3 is TGTGCCAGCAGTTACTCCCAGGGCGACCGGCGGGGCTACATCTTC. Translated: CASSYSQGDRRGYIF.

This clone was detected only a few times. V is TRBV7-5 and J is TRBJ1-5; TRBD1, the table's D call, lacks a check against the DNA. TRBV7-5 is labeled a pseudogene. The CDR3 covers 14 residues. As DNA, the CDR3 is TGTGCCAGCAGCCATGACAGGGGAAATCAGCCCCAGCATTTT. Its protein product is CASSHDRGNQPQHF.

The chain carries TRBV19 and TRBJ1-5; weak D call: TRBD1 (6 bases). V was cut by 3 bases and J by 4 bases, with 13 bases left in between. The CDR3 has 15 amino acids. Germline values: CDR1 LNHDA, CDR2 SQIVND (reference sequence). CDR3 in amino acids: CASSIDGGRNQPQHF. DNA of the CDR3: TGTGCCAGTAGTATCGACGGGGGGCGGAATCAGCCCCAGCATTTT.

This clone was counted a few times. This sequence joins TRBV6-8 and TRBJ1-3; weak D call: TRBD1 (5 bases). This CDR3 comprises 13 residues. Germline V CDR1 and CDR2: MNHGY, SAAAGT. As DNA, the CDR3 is TGTCTGACAGAACGGAGCTCTGGAAACACCATATATTTT. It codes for CLTERSSGNTIYF.

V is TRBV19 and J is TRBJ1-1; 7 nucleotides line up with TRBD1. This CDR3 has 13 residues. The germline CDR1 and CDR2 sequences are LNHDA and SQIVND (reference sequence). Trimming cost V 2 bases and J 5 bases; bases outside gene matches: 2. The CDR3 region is CASSIPTGTEAFF. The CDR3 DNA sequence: TGTGCCAGTAGTATACCGACAGGGACTGAAGCTTTCTTT.

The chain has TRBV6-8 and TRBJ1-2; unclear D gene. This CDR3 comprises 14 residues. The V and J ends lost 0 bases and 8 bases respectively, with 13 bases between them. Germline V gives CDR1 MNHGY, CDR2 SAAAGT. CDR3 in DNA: TGTGCCAGCAGTTACTCGTCGGGGAGGGAGGGCTACACCTTC. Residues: CASSYSSGREGYTF.

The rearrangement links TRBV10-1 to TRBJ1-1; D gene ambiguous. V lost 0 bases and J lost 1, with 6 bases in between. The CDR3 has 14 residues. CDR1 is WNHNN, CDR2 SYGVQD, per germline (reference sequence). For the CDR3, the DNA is TGCGCCAGCAGTGAGTCCCGGGAGAACACTGAAGCTTTCTTT. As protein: CASSESRENTEAFF.

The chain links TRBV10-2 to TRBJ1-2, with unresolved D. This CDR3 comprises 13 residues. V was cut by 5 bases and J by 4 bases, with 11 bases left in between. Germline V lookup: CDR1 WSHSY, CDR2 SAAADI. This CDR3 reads CASSPAGPYGYTF. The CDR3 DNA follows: TGCGCCAGCAGTCCAGCCGGTCCCTATGGCTACACCTTC.

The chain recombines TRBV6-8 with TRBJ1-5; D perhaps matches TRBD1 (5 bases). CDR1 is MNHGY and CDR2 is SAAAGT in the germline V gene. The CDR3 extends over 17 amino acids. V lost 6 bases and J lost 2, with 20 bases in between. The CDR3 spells CASRGPQSGGGNQPQHF. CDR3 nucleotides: TGTGCCAGCAGAGGCCCCCAGTCGGGAGGGGGCAATCAGCCCCAGCATTTT.

The CDR3 nucleotides are TGTGCCAGCGGCCACAGGGCTGGAAACACCATATATTTT. This sequence encodes CASGHRAGNTIYF. This rearrangement joins TRBV13 to TRBJ1-3; weak D call: TRBD1 (6 bases). Looked up from germline, CDR1 is PRHDT and CDR2 is FYEKMQ (reference sequence). The CDR3 is 13 amino acids. With 8 bases removed from V and 2 bases from J, the gap between germline ends came to 10 bases. Using reference TRBV13 and TRBJ1-3 for the parts outside the CDR3, the full variable domain is AAGVIQSPRHLIKEKRETATLKCYPIPRHDTVYWYQQGPGQDPQFLISFYEKMQSDKGSIPDRFSAQQFSDYHSELNMSSLELGDSALYFCASGHRAGNTIYFGEGSWLTVV.